This is a list of T cell receptor beta chains from one sample in a study of blood T cell repertoires in COVID-19. Generated by immunoSEQ multiplex PCR, the TCRdb table keeps only in-frame clones and is missing some. The sample includes roughly 180,000 clones, approximately 86% of them seen just once. The sample consisted of peripheral blood. Receptor source: a woman over 75 with active or convalescent COVID-19. Both conserved end residues are part of each CDR3. The D gene is left open where the match is weak. A clone size is listed for some rows: how often the clone was seen (once, few, many), or a class if it is expanded.

>TRBV5-1|-|once|TRBJ2-1
TGCGCCAGCAGACTCGGGGGAGTTATCTACAATGAGCAGTTCTTC
CASRLGGVIYNEQFF
>TRBV24-1|TRBD1|-|TRBJ1-1
TGTGCCACCAGTACAGGGGGGAGCACTGAAGCTTTCTTT
CATSTGGSTEAFF
>TRBV19|-|-|TRBJ1-1
TGTGCCAGTGGGGCGGGGGTAGAGAACACTGAAGCTTTCTTT
CASGAGVENTEAFF
>TRBV11-3|TRBD2|-|TRBJ2-3
TGTGCCAGCAGCTCGATAGCGGGAGGGCCATCAGATACGCAGTATTTT
CASSSIAGGPSDTQYF
>TRBV2|TRBD2|-|TRBJ2-7
TGTGCCAGCAGCCCCCGGGGGGTCCGGGTCGGCGAGCAGTACTTC
CASSPRGVRVGEQYF
>TRBV19|-|-|TRBJ2-1
TGTGCCAGCGCCGGGACACCTTCCTACAATGAGCAGTTCTTC
CASAGTPSYNEQFF
>TRBV10-3|-|-|TRBJ1-1
TGTGCCATCAGTGAGTTTCGTGGGGGAACGGGGGGGAACACTGAAGCTTTCTTT
CAISEFRGGTGGNTEAFF
>TRBV5-1|-|-|TRBJ1-6
TGCGCCAGCAGCTCATCAAATTCACCCCTCCACTTT
CASSSSNSPLHF
>TRBV18|TRBD2|-|TRBJ2-1
TGTGCCAGCTCCCCAGGGACTAGCGGATTCAATGAGCAGTTCTTC
CASSPGTSGFNEQFF
>TRBV6-1|TRBD2|-|TRBJ2-3
TGTGCCAGCAGTGCCAGACTAGCGGGAGTGTGGAGCACAGATACGCAGTATTTT
CASSARLAGVWSTDTQYF
>TRBV27|TRBD1|-|TRBJ1-1
TGTGCCAGCAGTTTAAGAGGGACAGGGAAGAACACTGAAGCTTTCTTT
CASSLRGTGKNTEAFF
>TRBV11-2|TRBD2|once|TRBJ2-3
TGTGCCAGCAGCTCAAGCCCCGGGGGGACCACAGATACGCAGTATTTT
CASSSSPGGTTDTQYF
>TRBV27|-|-|TRBJ2-3
TGTGCCAGCAGCGGGACTGACAAGTGGGATACGCAGTATTTT
CASSGTDKWDTQYF
>TRBV9|TRBD1|-|TRBJ1-3
TGTGCCAGCAGCGCCCGGGACAGAGCATCTGGAAACACCATATATTTT
CASSARDRASGNTIYF